Listed below are T cell receptor beta chains from one sample, sequenced in a study of shared clonotypes between healthy human individuals. Method: immunoSEQ multiplex PCR; TCRdb's copy keeps in-frame clones and lacks some. The sample carries approximately 2.5 million clones, more than 85% recorded once. The sample was naive CD4+ T cells from PBMCs. All receptors come from a man younger than 35 in good health. Some clones in this sample may be carry-over from other donors' samples. Each CDR3 is given with its conserved first and last residue. Fields, in order: J gene, V gene, CDR3 protein.

J gene: TRBJ2-5
V gene: TRBV7-2
CDR3 protein: CASSLGPGETQYF

J gene: TRBJ2-3
V gene: TRBV30
CDR3 protein: CAWSRGQGLTDTQYF

J gene: TRBJ2-5
V gene: TRBV5-4
CDR3 protein: CASSPVGGETQYF

J gene: TRBJ1-5
V gene: TRBV29-1
CDR3 protein: CSVVEGGNQPQHF

J gene: TRBJ2-4
V gene: TRBV7-2
CDR3 protein: CASSQGTRGNIQYF

J gene: TRBJ2-1
V gene: TRBV7-8
CDR3 protein: CASNSGTNYNEQFF

J gene: TRBJ2-1
V gene: TRBV6-5
CDR3 protein: CASSYGLAGGKQFF

J gene: TRBJ2-7
V gene: TRBV7-2
CDR3 protein: CASSLALVLAGEQYF

J gene: TRBJ2-3
V gene: TRBV2
CDR3 protein: CASVRAEVSTDTQYF

J gene: TRBJ2-3
V gene: TRBV5-1
CDR3 protein: CASSRKREAMSSDTQYF

J gene: TRBJ1-1
V gene: TRBV5-1
CDR3 protein: CASSFSPENTEAFF

J gene: TRBJ2-7
V gene: TRBV7-2
CDR3 protein: CASSLRAGGPNEQYF

J gene: TRBJ1-1
V gene: TRBV4-1
CDR3 protein: CASSPSQGYTEAFF

J gene: TRBJ2-7
V gene: TRBV5-4
CDR3 protein: CASSPRQGEYEQYF

J gene: TRBJ2-5
V gene: TRBV5-1
CDR3 protein: CASSANRLAGQETQYF

J gene: TRBJ1-6
V gene: TRBV5-6
CDR3 protein: CASSLVGHSPLHF

J gene: TRBJ2-6
V gene: TRBV7-9
CDR3 protein: CASRVGWGPSGANVLTF

J gene: TRBJ1-1
V gene: TRBV5-6
CDR3 protein: CASSGTGTGGAKLTEAFF

J gene: TRBJ2-7
V gene: TRBV5-1
CDR3 protein: CASSRGRLAGGYEQYF

J gene: TRBJ2-1
V gene: TRBV14
CDR3 protein: CASSQILRGNEQFF

J gene: TRBJ2-1
V gene: TRBV28
CDR3 protein: CASSDPPIVAHNEQFF

J gene: TRBJ1-2
V gene: TRBV20-1
CDR3 protein: CSAPDNYGYTF

J gene: TRBJ1-3
V gene: TRBV12-5
CDR3 protein: CASGSQGNTIYF

J gene: TRBJ2-3
V gene: TRBV19
CDR3 protein: CASSIPLTSGRRTGTDTQYF

J gene: TRBJ2-1
V gene: TRBV5-3
CDR3 protein: CARSLVGGRRGNEQFF

J gene: TRBJ2-7
V gene: TRBV5-1
CDR3 protein: CASSLDAGSYEQYF

J gene: TRBJ1-2
V gene: TRBV6-1
CDR3 protein: CASRLWGDDYGYTF

J gene: TRBJ1-2
V gene: TRBV6-5
CDR3 protein: CASSTRHRDLAGYTF

J gene: TRBJ2-3
V gene: TRBV5-1
CDR3 protein: CASSSLAGADTQYF

J gene: TRBJ1-2
V gene: TRBV7-6
CDR3 protein: CASSLPSIYPGRTIYGYTF

J gene: TRBJ2-7
V gene: TRBV14
CDR3 protein: CASSQVLGRPYEQYF

J gene: TRBJ2-3
V gene: TRBV18
CDR3 protein: CASSRSDTQYF

J gene: TRBJ2-1
V gene: TRBV7-9
CDR3 protein: CASSPRDRIYNEQFF

J gene: TRBJ1-5
V gene: TRBV19
CDR3 protein: CASSIGGPREGNQPQHF

J gene: TRBJ2-7
V gene: TRBV5-4
CDR3 protein: CASSLGGTREQYF

J gene: TRBJ2-3
V gene: TRBV4-2
CDR3 protein: CASSQEFIHTDTQYF